The clone carrying this T cell receptor (beta chain) was detected many times. What it binds is not known. This record comes from a study of T-cell reconstitution after alpha-beta-depleted transplantation in children. Study outcomes and limitations: Expanded clones from the graft, numbering several hundred, reportedly supplied alpha-beta T cells about two months after transplant. It was newly produced T cells that mostly accounted for T-cell counts and diversity one year after transplant. Several patients had high TCRbeta diversity at day 60; it came from surviving recipient T cells and thymic progenitors.

Unique molecular identifiers were incorporated during preparation of the TCRbeta library. TCRdb re-derived calls from the PCR reads in MiXCR, one entry per CDR3 protein. The sample shows hundreds of thousands of distinct CDR3 sequences, over 10% of them seen only once. This sequence was found in a male patient between 5 and 17 years old who had a stem cell transplant for acute myeloid leukemia, so the T cells may come from the graft donor. Sequenced here: PBMCs, mostly from graft donor cells, sampled 360 days after TCRalphabeta/CD19-depleted stem cell transplant.

The CDR3 loop reads CSVVPGLAELNNEQFF. In DNA form, the CDR3 reads TGCAGCGTCGTTCCGGGACTAGCGGAACTAAACAATGAGCAGTTCTTC. This rearrangement joins TRBV29-1 to TRBJ2-1; 11 bases are a match to TRBD2. Trimming cost V 6 bases and J 5 bases; bases outside gene matches: 12. This CDR3 has 16 amino acids. CDR1 is SQVTM, CDR2 ANQGSEA, per germline.